The 22 T cell receptor beta chains below all came from one sample that was sequenced in a study of identical twins (dated by TCRdb to 2015 to 2016). The library was made by 5' RACE. Sequencing instrument: Illumina HiSeq 2000. In TCRdb, the public reads were trimmed at Q25 with fastp and aligned with MiXCR, with productive beta chains retained. Each entry merges the rows of one CDR3 protein and shows their most common DNA and genes. The sample table shows more than 200,000 distinct CDR3 sequences, and less than 10% are seen once. The ten largest clones capture roughly 5% of the sample. Sequenced material: memory (CD45RO+) T cells sorted from blood. The cell subset or site label, as the study defines it: CD45RO+ enriched T cells. All receptors derive from a woman under 30 in good health.

This clonotype was counted ten times or more. This chain connects TRBV9 to TRBJ2-4; 11 nucleotides line up with TRBD1. CDR1 is SGDLS and CDR2 is YYNGEE in the germline V gene. The ends lost 3 bases at V and 10 bases at J; junction bases unmatched: 9. The CDR3 contains 15 residues. CDR3 loop: CASSGTGGAVEIQYF. The CDR3 bases are TGTGCCAGCAGCGGGACAGGGGGCGCGGTGGAAATTCAGTACTTC. Together with reference TRBV9 and TRBJ2-4, the CDR3 gives the full variable domain: DSGVTQTPKHLITATGQRVTLRCSPRSGDLSVYWYQQSLDQGLQFLIQYYNGEERAKGNILERFSAQQFPDLHSELNLSSLELGDSALYFCASSGTGGAVEIQYFGAGTRLSVL.

This clonotype came up a few times. In DNA, the CDR3 is TGTGCCAGCAGTTTAACATTCCAAAAGAGCCGAGGGGTGCAGTACTTC. It encodes CASSLTFQKSRGVQYF. The V call is TRBV28, the J call TRBJ2-7, with D possibly being TRBD1 or TRBD2 (5 bases each). The germline CDR1 and CDR2 sequences are MDHEN and SYDVKM. This CDR3 comprises 16 residues. V lost 2 bases, J lost 9 bases, and 23 bases lay in between. The full variable domain, with the rest looked up from reference TRBV28 and TRBJ2-7, is DVKVTQSSRYLVKRTGEKVFLECVQDMDHENMFWYRQDPGLGLRLIYFSYDVKMKEKGDIPEGYSVSREKKERFSLILESASTNQTSMYLCASSLTFQKSRGVQYFGPGTRLTVT.

This rearrangement joins TRBV7-2 to TRBJ2-3, with a tentative D call TRBD2 (5 bases). This CDR3 contains 15 residues. The germline V gene has CDR1 SGHTA and CDR2 FQGNSA. Between the trimmed V and J ends, which lost 5 bases and 0 bases, there was a span of 12 bases. This chain's CDR3 is CASSTRKTSTDTQYF. Written as DNA, the CDR3 is TGTGCCAGCAGCACTAGAAAGACTAGCACAGATACGCAGTATTTT.

In this sample, this clonotype turned up many times. This chain joins TRBV20-1 and TRBJ2-7, with TRBD2 identical over 11 bases. V lost 6 bases, J lost 1 base, and 8 bases stayed unmatched. There are 15 residues in the CDR3. Germline V lookup: CDR1 DFQATT, CDR2 SNEGSKA (reference sequence). The DNA of the CDR3 is TGCAGTGCCGTTAGCGGGAGGGCCGGTTCCTACGAGCAGTACTTC. It is translated as CSAVSGRAGSYEQYF.

In this sample, this clonotype turned up a few times. The rearrangement uses TRBV21-1 and TRBJ2-3; the table's TRBD1 call for D was not verified on the DNA. TRBV21-1 is flagged as a pseudogene. This CDR3 comprises 15 residues. CDR3 region: CASSKEPPSTDTQYF. The CDR3 bases are TGTGCCAGCAGCAAGGAGCCCCCCAGCACAGATACGCAGTATTTT.

This clonotype came up a few times. The chain links TRBV5-1 to TRBJ1-1; TRBD1 aligns across 7 bases. Per germline, CDR1 SGHRS and CDR2 YFSETQ. V lost 4 bases and J lost 9; bases outside the gene matches: 12. The CDR3 sequence is 14 residues long. Here the CDR3 reads CASSIEGQLIQAFF. CDR3 nucleotides: TGCGCCAGCAGCATTGAGGGACAGTTGATACAAGCTTTCTTT.

This clonotype came up a few times. The chain links TRBV7-9 to TRBJ2-7, with 9 positions matching TRBD1. V lost 4 bases and J lost 2; bases outside the gene matches: 6. The CDR3 has 15 residues. In germline, CDR1 is SEHNR, CDR2 FQNEAQ (reference sequence). The CDR3 reads CASSSRGQGPYEQYF. Here the CDR3 DNA reads TGTGCCAGCAGCTCTCGGGGACAGGGTCCCTACGAGCAGTACTTC. Combining the CDR3 with reference TRBV7-9 and TRBJ2-7 gives the whole variable domain DTGVSQNPRHKITKRGQNVTFRCDPISEHNRLYWYRQTLGQGPEFLTYFQNEAQLEKSRLLSDRFSAERPKGSFSTLEIQRTEQGDSAMYLCASSSRGQGPYEQYFGPGTRLTVT.

The chain couples TRBV12-3 or TRBV12-4 to TRBJ1-6, with no clear D. The CDR3 has 11 residues. V lost 7 bases, J lost 14 bases, and 12 bases lay in between. The CDR3 region has the DNA TGTGCCAGCACTCTTATGGGAGCCCTCCACTTT. Translated, it gives CASTLMGALHF.

The chain employs TRBV12-3 or TRBV12-4 and TRBJ1-3, with D unresolved. The germline V and J ends were trimmed by 2 bases and 0 bases, with 8 bases remaining between them. The CDR3 is 15 amino acids. The CDR3 spells CASSLSEVSGNTIYF. Here the CDR3 DNA reads TGTGCCAGCAGTTTATCTGAGGTCTCTGGAAACACCATATATTTT.

This chain connects TRBV20-1 to TRBJ2-5; no firm D call. This CDR3 contains 12 residues. The germline CDR1 and CDR2 sequences are DFQATT and SNEGSKA (reference sequence). V was pared by 0 bases and J by 4 bases, with 6 bases between. CDR3 sequence: CSARDQGETQYF. In DNA form, the CDR3 reads TGCAGTGCTAGAGATCAAGGAGAGACCCAGTACTTC.

The chain couples TRBV12-3 or TRBV12-4 to TRBJ1-6, with D possibly matching TRBD1 (5 bases). Trimming took off 5 bases at V and 11 bases at J, with 13 bases between the two ends. The CDR3 has 13 amino acids. The CDR3 DNA follows: TGTGCCAGCAGTGTACAGGACCGAGCACCCCTCCACTTT. Protein: CASSVQDRAPLHF.

The genes are TRBV6-1 and TRBJ1-1; D is possibly TRBD1 (6 bases). The V end was cut by 2 bases, the J end by 3 bases, with 13 bases between. CDR3 length: 15 amino acids. The germline V gene has CDR1 MNHNS and CDR2 SASEGT. The DNA of the CDR3 is TGTGCCAGCAGTGAAACAGGGACGGAGTACACTGAAGCTTTCTTT. It is translated as CASSETGTEYTEAFF.

The chain carries TRBV20-1 and TRBJ2-1, with D tentatively TRBD1 (5 bases). Looked up from germline, CDR1 is DFQATT and CDR2 is SNEGSKA (reference sequence). V was cut by 2 bases and J by 3 bases, with 14 bases left in between. CDR3 length: 15 amino acids. The CDR3 DNA follows: TGCAGTGCTAGACCCGACAGTGTCCTCTACAATGAGCAGTTCTTC. It yields the protein CSARPDSVLYNEQFF.

Ten or more counts support this clonotype. The gene calls are TRBV15 and TRBJ2-5; D may be TRBD1 (6 bases). Trimming removed 0 bases from V and 5 bases from J, with 13 bases in between. This CDR3 is built from 15 residues. CDR1 is LNHNV and CDR2 is YYDKDF in the germline V gene (reference sequence). The CDR3, as DNA: TGTGCCACCAGCAGAGATCAGGGGTGGGAGGAGACCCAGTACTTC. This encodes CATSRDQGWEETQYF.

This clonotype was seen a few times. J is TRBJ2-5 and V is TRBV9; 9 bases are shared with TRBD2. The CDR3 is 15 residues long. The J segment lost 5 bases and the V segment lost 4 bases, leaving 9 bases of the junction unmatched. Per the germline V gene, CDR1 is SGDLS and CDR2 is YYNGEE. In DNA, the CDR3 is TGTGCCAGCAGCCCCGAGGGACTAGCATACGAGACCCAGTACTTC. Its translation: CASSPEGLAYETQYF.

In its sample, this clonotype was seen many times. The chain links TRBV12-3 or TRBV12-4 to TRBJ1-1; 9 positions match TRBD1. V gave up 6 bases and J gave up 1 base; unmatched junction bases: 9. CDR3 length: 16 residues. The CDR3 coding sequence is TGTGCCAGCAGGGGGGGGACAGGGACCAAGAACACTGAAGCTTTCTTT. It yields the protein CASRGGTGTKNTEAFF.

This clonotype was seen only a few times. This chain connects TRBV27 to TRBJ2-1; possible D gene TRBD2, 5 bases. The CDR3 runs to 15 residues. The V and J ends lost 2 bases and 7 bases respectively, with 15 bases between them. Germline V gene lookup returns CDR1 MNHEY and CDR2 SMNVEV (reference sequence). CDR3 DNA: TGTGCCAGCAGTTTAATAAAGAGGGCGGGTAATGAGCAGTTCTTC. Residues: CASSLIKRAGNEQFF.

In its sample, this clonotype was seen many times. The chain is built from TRBV20-1 and TRBJ1-1; D is unclear. CDR1 is DFQATT and CDR2 is SNEGSKA in the germline V gene (reference sequence). V lost 1 base to trimming and J lost 0 bases, with 6 bases between them. CDR3 length: 13 residues. Written as DNA, the CDR3 is TGCAGTGCTAGAGTGTCCATGAACACTGAAGCTTTCTTT. It is translated as CSARVSMNTEAFF.

The DNA of the CDR3 is TGTGCCAGCAGCACGGTTGCGATGAACACTGAAGCTTTCTTT. This encodes CASSTVAMNTEAFF. This sequence joins TRBV12-3 or TRBV12-4 and TRBJ1-1, with no clear D. The CDR3 spans 14 residues. Trimming cost V 6 bases and J 0 bases, with 11 bases left between them.

Only a few counts were recorded for this clonotype. The chain is built from TRBV5-1 and TRBJ2-7, with D perhaps matching TRBD1 (6 bases). The ends were cut back, 3 bases at V and 2 bases at J, with 15 bases in the middle. From germline, CDR1 is SGHRS and CDR2 YFSETQ. The CDR3 runs 15 residues. This CDR3 is CASSSPGQRAYEQYF. DNA for the CDR3: TGCGCCAGCAGCTCACCCGGACAGAGAGCCTACGAGCAGTACTTC.

V gene TRBV20-1 combines with J gene TRBJ2-7; a weak D match, TRBD1 (5 bases). V lost 2 bases and J 5 bases, leaving 10 bases between the germline ends. There are 12 residues in the CDR3. CDR1 is DFQATT, CDR2 SNEGSKA, per germline (reference sequence). The CDR3 is CSARWAGHEQYF. Here the CDR3 DNA reads TGCAGTGCTAGATGGGCAGGGCACGAGCAGTACTTC.

Concerning this clonotype itself: This sequence may be a read error, since a much larger clone differs from it by one base. This chain links TRBV29-1 with TRBJ2-1; maybe TRBD1 (6 bases). Germline CDR1 is SQVTM and CDR2 is ANQGSEA. The length of the CDR3 is 13 residues. CDR3: CRVEARGYNEQFF. Written as DNA, the CDR3 is TGCAGGGTTGAGGCCAGGGGATACAATGAGCAGTTCTTC.